The TCR beta chain described here comes from a study of metastatic and nonmetastatic thyroid tumors (dated by TCRdb to about 2020). As for the study more broadly: Repertoires from peripheral blood and from tumor or nodule tissue samples of malignant and benign thyroid patients were compared.

None of the patients had been given any treatment before thyroid surgery. Using T-cell receptor beta sequencing, the researchers looked back retrospectively at clinical samples from patients, gathered between about 2012 and 2018. Beyond this particular receptor, the publication reports: In both blood and tumor samples, TCR beta diversity was reported to be significantly higher in malignant tumors than in benign nodules.

Preparation of the library involved PCR. The data were produced on an Illumina HiSeq 4000. High-throughput sequencing was used to profile the TCR beta-chain CDR3 region of each patient. In the original analysis: Drawing on CDR3 differences between clinicopathological groups, the researchers built a classifier meant to tell apart patients with distant-metastatic papillary thyroid cancer. The Shannon index was used to assess repertoire diversity, and the Morisita-Horn index was used to assess tumor-blood repertoire similarity. TCRdb reworked the public reads: Q25 trimming with fastp, MiXCR clone assembly, productive beta chains retained. TCRdb, rather than the study authors, made the V and J calls. The sample profile shows 30,000 or so clones; around 28% of them were found once. The ten top clones hold about 7.2% of the sample. This clone was detected ten times or more. Its antigen remains unidentified. Possible read error: a much larger clone is one base away. In the same sample, other DNA sequences code for this CDR3.

For CDR1 and CDR2, the germline V gene (reference sequence) lists DFQATT and SNEGSKA. The CDR3, cysteine through phenylalanine, is 12 amino acids long. The entry retains the CDR3 DNA only, 36 bases that are in frame from base 1. The TCR comes from a female donor with papillary thyroid cancer or a benign thyroid nodule (not recorded which). Some clones in this sample may be carry-over from other donors' samples. The sample was blood. The chain employs TRBV20-1 and TRBJ1-2; 7 of the junction bases match TRBD1. The nucleotide sequence is given as TGCAGTGCAATGACAGGGAACTACGGCTACACCTTC. Its translation reads: CSAMTGNYGYTF.